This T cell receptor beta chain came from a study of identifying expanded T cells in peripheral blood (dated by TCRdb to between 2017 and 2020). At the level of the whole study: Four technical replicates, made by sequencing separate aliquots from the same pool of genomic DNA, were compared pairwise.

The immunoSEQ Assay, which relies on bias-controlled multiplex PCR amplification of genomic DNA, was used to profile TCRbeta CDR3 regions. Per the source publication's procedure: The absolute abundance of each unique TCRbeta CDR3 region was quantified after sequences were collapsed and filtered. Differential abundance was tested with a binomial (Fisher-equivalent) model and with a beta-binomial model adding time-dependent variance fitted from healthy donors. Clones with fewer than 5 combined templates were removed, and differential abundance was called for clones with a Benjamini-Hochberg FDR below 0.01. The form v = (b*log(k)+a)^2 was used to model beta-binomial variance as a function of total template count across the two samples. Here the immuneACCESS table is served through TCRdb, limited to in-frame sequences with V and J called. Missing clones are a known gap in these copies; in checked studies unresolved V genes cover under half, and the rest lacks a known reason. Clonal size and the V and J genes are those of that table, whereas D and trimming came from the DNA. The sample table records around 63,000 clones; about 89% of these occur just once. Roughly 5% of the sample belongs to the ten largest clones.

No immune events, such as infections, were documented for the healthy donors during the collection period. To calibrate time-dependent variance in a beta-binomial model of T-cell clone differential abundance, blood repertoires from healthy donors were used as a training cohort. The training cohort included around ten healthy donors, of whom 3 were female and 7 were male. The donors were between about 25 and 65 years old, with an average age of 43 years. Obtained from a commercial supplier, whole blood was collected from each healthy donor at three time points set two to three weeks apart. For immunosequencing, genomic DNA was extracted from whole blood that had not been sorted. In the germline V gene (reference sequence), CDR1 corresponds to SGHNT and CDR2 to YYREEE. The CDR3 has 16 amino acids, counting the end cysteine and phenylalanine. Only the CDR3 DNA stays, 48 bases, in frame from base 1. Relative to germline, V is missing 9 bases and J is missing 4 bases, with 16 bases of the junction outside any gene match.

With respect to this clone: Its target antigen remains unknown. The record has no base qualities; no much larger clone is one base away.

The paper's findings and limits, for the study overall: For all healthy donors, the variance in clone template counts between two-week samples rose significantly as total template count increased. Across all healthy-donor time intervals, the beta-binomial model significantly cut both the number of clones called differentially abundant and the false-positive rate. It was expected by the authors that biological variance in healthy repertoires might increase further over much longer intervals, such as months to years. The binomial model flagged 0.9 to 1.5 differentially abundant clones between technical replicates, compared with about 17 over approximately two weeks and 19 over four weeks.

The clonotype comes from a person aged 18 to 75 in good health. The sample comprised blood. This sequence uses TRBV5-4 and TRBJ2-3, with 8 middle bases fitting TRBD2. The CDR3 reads CATIRGGSGMADTQYF. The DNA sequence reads TGTGCCACCATTAGGGGTGGTAGCGGGATGGCAGATACGCAGTATTTT.